This entry lists 26 T cell receptor beta chains sequenced from one sample in a study of T cell repertoires in cytomegalovirus infection. A single record per CDR3 protein comes from TCRdb applying MiXCR to the reads. The table includes about 250,000 distinct CDR3 sequences, 12% detected once. Sequenced material: PBMCs. The receptors stem from a human donor in good health (CMV status not recorded). Some clones in this sample may be carry-over from other donors' samples.

This rearrangement joins TRBV28 to TRBJ1-2; 11 bases align to TRBD1. CDR1 and CDR2 from the germline V gene are MDHEN and SYDVKM. The CDR3 contains 15 residues. V shed 6 bases and J 7 bases; nucleotides not matched to a gene: 10. Here the CDR3 reads CASSRPGQGVGGYTF. DNA of the CDR3: TGTGCCAGCAGCCGTCCGGGACAGGGGGTTGGTGGCTACACCTTC.

CDR3 in amino acids: CSARRLAGVETQYF. The CDR3 bases are TGCAGTGCTAGACGACTAGCGGGAGTAGAGACCCAGTACTTC. This chain joins TRBV20-1 and TRBJ2-5; 12 bases align to TRBD2. This CDR3 spans 14 amino acids. J was trimmed by 4 bases and V by 2 bases; bases with no gene match: 2. CDR1 is DFQATT and CDR2 is SNEGSKA in the germline V gene (reference sequence).

This clonotype was seen a few times. The chain couples TRBV14 to TRBJ2-7; no firm D call. Per germline, CDR1 SGHDN and CDR2 FVKESK. The CDR3 totals 14 residues. The ends were cut back, 0 bases at V and 5 bases at J, with 11 bases in the middle. The CDR3 bases are TGTGCCAGCAGCCAAGATCGGTCCATCGACGAGCAGTACTTC. Protein: CASSQDRSIDEQYF.

This clonotype was observed at least ten times. The chain joins TRBV7-2 to TRBJ2-1, with D hard to call. Trimming pared 4 bases from V and 9 bases from J, leaving 10 bases between. CDR1 is SGHTA and CDR2 is FQGNSA in the germline V gene. The length of the CDR3 is 12 residues. The CDR3 reads CASSSRGSEQFF. CDR3 nucleotides: TGTGCCAGCAGCTCGCGAGGAAGTGAGCAGTTCTTC.

This clonotype showed up many times. V usage is TRBV7-9 and J usage is TRBJ1-1; TRBD1 is a possible D gene (5 bases). The V end lost 1 base, the J end lost 5 bases, and 11 bases lay between the germline ends. Germline V gives CDR1 SEHNR, CDR2 FQNEAQ (reference sequence). This CDR3 has 14 residues. CDR3 nucleotide sequence: TGTGCCAGCAGCTTAGATGGGGGAGAGACTGAAGCTTTCTTT. Encoded protein: CASSLDGGETEAFF.

This clonotype was recorded many times. The V call is TRBV28, the J call TRBJ2-3, with 8 bases identical to TRBD1. This CDR3 is built from 16 residues. The V gene end was trimmed by 4 bases and the J gene end by 1 base; junction bases not matched to a gene: 7. Germline V CDR1 and CDR2: MDHEN, SYDVKM. CDR3 region: CASSSHNRGGTDTQYF. For the CDR3, the DNA is TGTGCCAGCAGTTCTCATAACAGGGGGGGCACAGATACGCAGTATTTT.

V usage is TRBV6-6 and J usage is TRBJ2-2; D possibly matches TRBD1 or TRBD2 (7 bases each). Germline CDR1 is MNHNY and CDR2 is SVGAGI (reference sequence). The CDR3 sequence is 15 residues long. V dropped 5 bases and J dropped 3 bases, with 13 bases sitting between them. As DNA, the CDR3 is TGTGCCAGCAGTGTGTCAGGGGGGGACACCGGGGAGCTGTTTTTT. Translated: CASSVSGGDTGELFF.

This clonotype was counted many times. The chain has TRBV28 and TRBJ2-5; a possible D gene is TRBD2 (5 bases). Germline CDR1 is MDHEN and CDR2 is SYDVKM. The length of the CDR3 is 16 residues. V gave up 5 bases and J gave up 1 base, with 17 bases separating them. This CDR3 is CASSPRGYYGQETQYF. CDR3 coding DNA: TGTGCCAGCAGTCCCCGGGGTTATTACGGCCAAGAGACCCAGTACTTC.

This clonotype was seen a handful of times. The chain has TRBV2 and TRBJ2-3; D is perhaps TRBD2 (5 bases). V lost 4 bases, J lost 6 bases, and 11 bases lay in between. The CDR3 is 13 residues long. CDR1 and CDR2 (germline): SNHLY, FYNNEI. CDR3: CASSGGQQDTQYF. In DNA, the CDR3 is TGTGCCAGCAGTGGAGGGCAGCAGGATACGCAGTATTTT.

This clonotype was observed a handful of times. The chain carries TRBV6-2 or TRBV6-3 and TRBJ2-2; D might be TRBD2 (6 bases). Germline lookup yields CDR1 MNHEY and CDR2 SVGEGT. Trimming cost V 5 bases and J 4 bases, with 14 bases left between them. This CDR3 spans 15 amino acids. Here the CDR3 reads CASSLTRPSTGELFF. In nucleotides, the CDR3 is TGTGCCAGCAGTCTGACTAGACCCAGCACCGGGGAGCTGTTTTTT.

This clonotype was detected a few times. The genes are TRBV6-1 and TRBJ2-3; no clear D gene. V was cut by 8 bases and J by 0 bases, with 9 bases left in between. CDR3 size: 13 residues. The V gene's germline CDR1 is MNHNS and CDR2 SASEGT. The CDR3 region has the DNA TGTGCCAGCGGTAAAGCGAGCACAGATACGCAGTATTTT. Protein product: CASGKASTDTQYF.

This clonotype was counted at least ten times. The chain uses TRBV10-3 and TRBJ1-5; 8 nucleotides align to TRBD1. V was clipped by 6 bases and J by 0 bases; unmatched bases: 10. Germline CDR1 is ENHRY and CDR2 is SYGVKD. The CDR3 runs 17 residues. In DNA, the CDR3 is TGTGCCATCAGCGACCGACAGGGGTTGTATAGCAATCAGCCCCAGCATTTT. Translated: CAISDRQGLYSNQPQHF.

CDR3 region: CASSQSGNRGKTGELFF. CDR3 DNA: TGCGCCAGCAGTCAATCAGGAAACAGGGGAAAAACCGGGGAGCTGTTTTTT. V and J are TRBV23-1 and TRBJ2-2; 7 positions agree with TRBD1. TRBV23-1 is identified as an open reading frame with a role that is uncertain. The CDR3 has 17 residues. Losses at the gene ends were 0 bases for V and 5 bases for J; bases not matched to a gene: 9.

The chain's CDR3 is CASSPRGMRKGETQYF. The DNA of the CDR3 is TGTGCCAGCAGCCCCAGGGGAATGAGAAAAGGGGAGACCCAGTACTTC. The chain carries TRBV7-9 and TRBJ2-5, with a tentative D call TRBD1 (6 bases). Trimming left V 5 bases short and J 5 bases short, with 21 bases between. CDR3 size: 16 residues. CDR1 is SEHNR, CDR2 FQNEAQ, per germline (reference sequence). Full variable domain (missing parts from reference TRBV7-9 and TRBJ2-5): DTGVSQNPRHKITKRGQNVTFRCDPISEHNRLYWYRQTLGQGPEFLTYFQNEAQLEKSRLLSDRFSAERPKGSFSTLEIQRTEQGDSAMYLCASSPRGMRKGETQYFGPGTRLLVL.

This clonotype was seen ten or more times. This rearrangement joins TRBV20-1 to TRBJ2-4; D is uncertain. V was pared by 0 bases and J by 2 bases, with 8 bases between. The CDR3 extends over 14 amino acids. Per germline, CDR1 DFQATT and CDR2 SNEGSKA (reference sequence). The CDR3 loop is CSARDPATKNIQYF. CDR3 coding DNA: TGCAGTGCTAGAGATCCGGCAACCAAAAACATTCAGTACTTC.

Ten or more counts support this clonotype. The rearrangement links TRBV14 to TRBJ2-7; D is unresolved. V dropped 0 bases and J dropped 3 bases, with 15 bases sitting between them. Per germline, CDR1 SGHDN and CDR2 FVKESK. The CDR3 loop spans 16 amino acids. The DNA for the CDR3 is TGTGCCAGCAGCCAAGATGGGTTCTCCGACGGCTACGAGCAGTACTTC. Its protein is CASSQDGFSDGYEQYF.

This sequence joins TRBV20-1 and TRBJ1-2, with D perhaps matching TRBD1 (5 bases). Germline V gene lookup returns CDR1 DFQATT and CDR2 SNEGSKA (reference sequence). There are 13 residues in the CDR3. The germline V and J ends were trimmed by 2 bases and 6 bases, with 13 bases remaining between them. The CDR3 DNA sequence: TGCAGTGCTAGACCAGGGTTGGAGGATGGCTACACCTTC. It yields the protein CSARPGLEDGYTF.

This clonotype was seen a handful of times. This chain joins TRBV7-3 and TRBJ2-3; 8 nucleotides agree with TRBD1. V lost 4 bases to trimming and J lost 3 bases; unmatched junction nucleotides: 3. The CDR3 loop spans 14 amino acids. Germline V gives CDR1 SGHTA, CDR2 FQGTGA. The CDR3 loop is CASSSRDRTDTQYF. The DNA of the CDR3 is TGTGCCAGCAGCTCCCGGGACAGGACAGATACGCAGTATTTT. Full variable domain (outside the CDR3, taken from reference TRBV7-3 and TRBJ2-3): GAGVSQTPSNKVTEKGKYVELRCDPISGHTALYWYRQSLGQGPEFLIYFQGTGAADDSGLPNDRFFAVRPEGSVSTLKIQRTERGDSAVYLCASSSRDRTDTQYFGPGTRLTVL.

Ten or more counts support this clonotype. The chain uses TRBV28 and TRBJ2-1, with D possibly TRBD2 on 6 matching bases. Germline V lookup: CDR1 MDHEN, CDR2 SYDVKM. V lost 4 bases, J lost 14 bases, and 15 bases lay in between. The CDR3 is 12 amino acids. This chain's CDR3 is CASSSFGTVEFF. The CDR3 bases are TGTGCCAGCAGTTCGTTCGGGACTGTTGAGTTCTTC.

This clonotype has ten or more counts. The chain employs TRBV7-2 and TRBJ1-6, with D perhaps matching TRBD1 (5 bases). There are 15 residues in the CDR3. V lost 1 base and J lost 7, with 11 bases in between. Germline V gene lookup returns CDR1 SGHTA and CDR2 FQGNSA. As DNA, the CDR3 is TGTGCCAGCAGCTTAGAAGGGGCCCTCAATTCACCCCTCCACTTT. This gives the protein CASSLEGALNSPLHF.

A few counts support this clonotype. This chain connects TRBV29-1 to TRBJ1-2, with a tentative D call TRBD1 (5 bases). CDR3 length: 14 amino acids. Germline V lookup: CDR1 SQVTM, CDR2 ANQGSEA. Trimming took 6 bases from V and 2 from J, leaving 16 bases between them. DNA of the CDR3: TGCAGCGTGTCAAGTTTGGGGGGGAACTATGGCTACACCTTC. Translated: CSVSSLGGNYGYTF.

Ten or more counts support this clonotype. This sequence joins TRBV12-3 or TRBV12-4 and TRBJ1-1, with D hard to call. V was pared by 7 bases and J by 0 bases, with 15 bases between. This CDR3 has 15 residues. This CDR3 is CASTSNWEMNTEAFF. Written as DNA, the CDR3 is TGTGCCAGCACCTCAAACTGGGAAATGAACACTGAAGCTTTCTTT.

This clonotype was seen repeatedly, ten times or more. The chain joins TRBV6-2 or TRBV6-3 to TRBJ2-7; 8 nucleotides match TRBD2. This CDR3 is 15 amino acids long. J gave up 4 bases and V 0 bases, and 5 bases lay outside the gene matches. CDR1 MNHEY and CDR2 SVGEGT come from the germline V gene. CDR3 region: CASSYSASGGYEQYF. In nucleotides, the CDR3 is TGTGCCAGCAGTTACTCTGCCAGCGGGGGTTACGAGCAGTACTTC.

A few counts support this clonotype. The CDR3 DNA is TGTGCCAGTAGTCTACCCGGGACCCCCGGACACACACGAACGCAGTATTTT. Protein: CASSLPGTPGHTRTQYF. The rearrangement links TRBV19 to TRBJ2-3; D is tentatively TRBD1 or TRBD2 (5 bases each). V was cut by 5 bases and J by 9 bases, with 27 bases left in between. The CDR3 has 17 residues. Germline CDR1 is LNHDA and CDR2 is SQIVND (reference sequence).

In its sample, this clonotype was seen many times. The CDR3 sequence is CASSLVVGQGDNGYTF. CDR3 in DNA: TGTGCCAGCAGCCTAGTGGTTGGACAGGGTGACAATGGCTACACCTTC. V gene TRBV7-2 combines with J gene TRBJ1-2; the match to TRBD1 covers 8 bases. CDR3 length: 16 residues. Germline V gene data show CDR1 as SGHTA and CDR2 as FQGNSA. The V gene end was trimmed by 5 bases and the J gene end by 6 bases; junction bases not matched to a gene: 14.

This clonotype was counted at least ten times. CDR3 loop: CASSETRQTNQPQHF. The CDR3 DNA sequence: TGTGCCAGCAGTGAAACGCGGCAGACCAATCAGCCCCAGCATTTT. The chain links TRBV2 to TRBJ1-5; D ambiguous. Germline loops: CDR1 SNHLY, CDR2 FYNNEI. CDR3 length equals 15 residues. V was shortened by 2 bases and J by 3 bases, with 11 bases between the two germline ends.